The sequence of this T cell receptor beta chain was determined in a study of blood T cell repertoires in COVID-19. About the research overall: T cells, B-cell-depleted T cells, or PBMCs provided the cDNA or gDNA that served as material.

Clones were read by immunoSEQ multiplex PCR, and TCRdb kept only the in-frame ones, dropping some. Of over 50,000 clones listed, over 75% are singletons. This CDR3 comprises 15 residues. CDR1 is SGHRS and CDR2 is YFSETQ in the germline V gene. Losses at the gene ends were 3 bases for V and 1 base for J; bases not matched to a gene: 5. This chain links TRBV5-1 with TRBJ1-1, with 8 bases fitting TRBD1. The specimen sequenced was peripheral blood. This receptor was obtained from a human donor in a cohort sampled during active COVID-19. CDR3 nucleotides: TGCGCCAGCAGCTCTTTGGGGACAGGGAACACTGAAGCTTTCTTT. Translating gives CASSSLGTGNTEAFF.